A selection of T cell receptor beta chains follows, all from one sample in a study of control samples from healthy donors and cancer patients. TCRdb's copy holds only in-frame clones and misses some; the assay was immunoSEQ multiplex PCR. The data contain 100,000 to 150,000 clones, roughly 87% of them singletons. What was sequenced was blood. The receptors were sampled from a man between 18 and 29 years old in good health. Each CDR3 is given with its conserved first and last residue. A D gene is named only where the DNA matches it firmly. Size is omitted from some rows. Given values are once, few, many or a class for expanded clones.

.	.	TRBJ1-1	TRBV9	CASSVQEVMNTEAFF	TGTGCCAGCAGCGTACAGGAGGTCATGAACACTGAAGCTTTCTTT
.	.	TRBJ2-5	TRBV7-3	CASSLTRGPQETQYF	TGTGCCAGCAGCTTAACTAGGGGCCCTCAAGAGACCCAGTACTTC
.	.	TRBJ2-7	TRBV5-6	CASSLSTGYSYEQYF	TGTGCCAGCAGCTTGAGTACAGGGTACTCCTACGAGCAGTACTTC
.	.	TRBJ1-5	TRBV6-5	CASSADGPTRPQHF	TGTGCCAGCAGCGCCGACGGCCCAACTCGACCCCAGCATTTT
.	.	TRBJ2-2	TRBV27	CASSHRTGFTGELFF	TGTGCCAGCAGTCACCGTACAGGGTTCACCGGGGAGCTGTTTTTT
.	.	TRBJ2-7	TRBV18	CASSPKGQGGSYEQYF	TGTGCCAGCTCACCAAAGGGCCAAGGTGGCTCCTACGAGCAGTACTTC
.	TRBD2	TRBJ2-7	TRBV15	CATSRPASGRDYEQYF	TGTGCCACCAGCAGACCTGCTAGCGGGAGAGACTACGAGCAGTACTTC
.	.	TRBJ2-7	TRBV30	CACQLGISYEQYF	TGTGCCTGTCAGTTGGGGATTTCCTACGAGCAGTACTTC
once	.	TRBJ2-6	TRBV21-1	CASSKETDIKQGSCVSGANVLTF	TGTGCCAGCAGCAAAGAAACCGACATAAAACAGGGGTCCTGTGTCTCTGGGGCCAACGTCCTGACTTTC
.	TRBD1	TRBJ1-2	TRBV28	CASGTDYGYTF	TGTGCCAGTGGGACAGACTATGGCTACACCTTC
.	.	TRBJ1-1	TRBV3-1/TRBV3-2	CASSLGVGNTEAFF	TGTGCCAGCAGCCTTGGGGTAGGGAACACTGAAGCTTTCTTT
.	TRBD2	TRBJ2-2	TRBV6-4	CASRRTSGTGELFF	TGTGCCAGCCGCCGGACTAGCGGGACCGGGGAGCTGTTTTTT
once	.	TRBJ1-5	TRBV6-2/TRBV6-3	CASSSPHRLNQPQHF	TGTGCCAGCAGTTCCCCACACAGACTCAATCAGCCCCAGCATTTT
.	.	TRBJ1-5	TRBV18	CASSPTFNQPQHF	TGTGCCAGCTCACCTACCTTCAATCAGCCCCAGCATTTT
.	.	TRBJ2-5	TRBV28	CASSLSDFEGTQYF	TGTGCCAGCAGTTTATCGGACTTCGAGGGGACCCAGTACTTC
.	TRBD1	TRBJ1-2	TRBV6-4	CASSATGDYGYTF	TGTGCCAGCAGTGCGACAGGGGATTATGGCTACACCTTC
.	.	TRBJ1-3	TRBV7-2	CASSLGLISGNTIYF	TGTGCCAGCAGCTTAGGGCTTATCTCTGGAAACACCATATATTTT
.	TRBD1	TRBJ1-1	TRBV5-1	CASRSDRVELNTEAFF	TGCGCCAGCAGATCTGACAGGGTGGAACTGAACACTGAAGCTTTCTTT
.	.	TRBJ2-3	TRBV11-2	CASSLEAGTDTQYF	TGTGCCAGCAGCTTAGAGGCGGGCACAGATACGCAGTATTTT
few	.	TRBJ1-5	TRBV7-8	CASSSQGRSNQPQHF	TGTGCCAGCAGCTCGCAGGGTAGGAGCAATCAGCCCCAGCATTTT
.	.	TRBJ2-3	TRBV9	CASSVVGEFTDTQYF	TGTGCCAGCAGCGTAGTTGGCGAGTTCACAGATACGCAGTATTTT
.	TRBD1	TRBJ1-5	TRBV6-2/TRBV6-3	CASSLRQGSRQPQHF	TGTGCCAGCAGTCTTAGACAGGGTAGTCGTCAGCCCCAGCATTTT
.	TRBD1	TRBJ1-2	TRBV14	CASSQLRTGPYGYTF	TGTGCCAGCAGCCAACTTAGGACAGGGCCCTATGGCTACACCTTC
few	.	TRBJ2-2	TRBV9	CASSVGAANTGELFF	TGTGCCAGCAGCGTTGGAGCGGCGAACACCGGGGAGCTGTTTTTT
.	.	TRBJ2-7	TRBV10-3	CAISESTGSVYEQYF	TGTGCCATCAGTGAGTCCACAGGGAGCGTCTACGAGCAGTACTTC
.	.	TRBJ1-5	TRBV19	CASTNTAVIVRPQHF	TGTGCCAGTACTAATACAGCCGTTATAGTCCGGCCCCAGCATTTT
once	TRBD1	TRBJ2-4	TRBV29-1	CSGGQGANIQYF	TGCAGCGGGGGACAGGGAGCAAACATTCAGTACTTC
.	TRBD1	TRBJ1-4	TRBV7-9	CASSFPGGTNEKLFF	TGTGCCAGCAGCTTCCCAGGGGGAACTAATGAAAAACTGTTTTTT
.	.	TRBJ2-1	TRBV9	CASSATEGPYLNEQFF	TGTGCCAGCAGCGCGACTGAGGGACCGTACCTCAATGAGCAGTTCTTC
.	.	TRBJ1-1	TRBV5-1	CASRKEGNEAFF	TGCGCCAGCAGAAAGGAGGGGAATGAAGCTTTCTTT
.	.	TRBJ1-6	TRBV27	CASSPFRGSYNSPLHF	TGTGCCAGCAGCCCCTTTAGGGGCTCCTATAATTCACCCCTCCACTTT
few	.	TRBJ1-1	TRBV19	CASSIAQNTEAFF	TGTGCCAGTAGTATAGCCCAGAACACTGAAGCTTTCTTT
.	.	TRBJ1-2	TRBV6-4	CASKPGPANYGYTF	TGTGCCAGCAAGCCCGGGCCAGCAAACTATGGCTACACCTTC
.	.	TRBJ2-2	TRBV5-1	CASSIVTGELFF	TGCGCCAGCAGCATAGTGACCGGGGAGCTGTTTTTT
.	.	TRBJ1-4	TRBV29-1	CSVEVRGEKLFF	TGCAGCGTTGAAGTGCGGGGGGAAAAACTGTTTTTT
.	.	TRBJ1-5	TRBV28	CASSLGTANQEPQHF	TGTGCCAGCAGTTTAGGAACAGCAAACCAAGAACCCCAGCATTTT
once	TRBD2	TRBJ2-1	TRBV7-3	CASSYGTSGAINEQFF	TGTGCCAGCAGCTACGGGACTAGCGGGGCTATCAATGAGCAGTTCTTC
.	TRBD1	TRBJ1-1	TRBV4-2	CASSQPGQGALGTEAFF	TGTGCCAGCAGCCAACCGGGACAGGGGGCCTTGGGGACTGAAGCTTTCTTT
.	TRBD2	TRBJ2-6	TRBV28	CASNAASGRGPGANVLTF	TGTGCCAGCAATGCGGCTAGCGGGAGAGGACCTGGGGCCAACGTCCTGACTTTC
.	.	TRBJ2-7	TRBV7-9	CASSRADSSYEQYF	TGTGCCAGCAGCCGGGCGGACAGCTCCTACGAGCAGTACTTC
.	TRBD1	TRBJ1-5	TRBV19	CASSISQGARSNQPQHF	TGTGCCAGTAGTATCAGCCAGGGGGCGCGTAGCAATCAGCCCCAGCATTTT
.	.	TRBJ1-1	TRBV5-6	CASSRPNTEAFF	TGTGCCAGCAGCCGTCCGAACACTGAAGCTTTCTTT
once	.	TRBJ2-7	TRBV11-2	CASSLGQVTEQYF	TGTGCCAGCAGCTTAGGACAGGTAACCGAGCAGTACTTC
.	.	TRBJ2-7	TRBV21-1	CASRGTRSYEQYF	TGTGCCAGCAGGGGGACACGCTCCTACGAGCAGTACTTC
.	.	TRBJ1-1	TRBV5-6	CASSLWAVSTEAFF	TGTGCCAGCAGCTTATGGGCAGTATCTACTGAAGCTTTCTTT
.	TRBD1	TRBJ2-1	TRBV6-1	CASSVTGGITYNEQFF	TGTGCCAGCAGTGTAACAGGGGGCATTACCTACAATGAGCAGTTCTTC
once	TRBD2	TRBJ2-7	TRBV10-1	CASSEDGLGPEQYF	TGCGCCAGCAGTGAGGACGGACTAGGGCCCGAGCAGTACTTC
.	.	TRBJ2-4	TRBV12-3/TRBV12-4	CASSLGGIGIQYF	TGTGCCAGCAGTTTGGGGGGAATAGGGATTCAGTACTTC
.	TRBD2	TRBJ2-3	TRBV29-1	CSVAGASGSSADTQYF	TGCAGCGTTGCCGGGGCTAGCGGGAGTAGCGCAGATACGCAGTATTTT
.	.	TRBJ2-7	TRBV7-9	CASSFISIGRYEQYF	TGTGCCAGCAGCTTTATCTCAATCGGACGATACGAGCAGTACTTC